This T cell receptor beta chain was identified during a study of cytomegalovirus exposure and HLA in healthy donors. Study conclusions and caveats: TRBV6-2, TRBV6-3 and some other V segments were unresolvable in 87-base-pair reads. CMV antigen specificity of a few CMV-associated chains was confirmed in vitro.

The germline V gene has CDR1 LNHDA and CDR2 SQIVND (reference sequence). The length of the CDR3 is 14 residues. Trimming left V 4 bases short and J 5 bases short, with 14 bases between. With 60 Vbeta and 13 Jbeta primers, the PCR was carried out. TCRdb's copy holds only in-frame clones and misses some; the assay was immunoSEQ multiplex PCR. The listing contains 140,000 to 150,000 clones. Of note for this clone: The antigen is unknown.

Sequencing used PBMCs. The TCR sequence derives from a male donor in good health and CMV-seronegative. This rearrangement joins TRBV19 to TRBJ2-5; the D gene is possibly TRBD1 (6 bases). The CDR3: CASSTTGIRETQYF. In DNA form, the CDR3 reads TGTGCCAGTAGTACAACAGGGATCAGGGAGACCCAGTACTTC.